The rows below give T cell receptor beta chains drawn from one sample of a study of radiation and T cells in renal cell carcinoma. Here immunoSEQ multiplex PCR was the method, and the copy in TCRdb shows in-frame clones only, minus some. The table lists about 130,000 clones, more than 70% of them singletons. The source was blood, collected from a patient whose treatment included radiotherapy and nephrectomy. Receptor source: a woman in her 70s with renal cell carcinoma. The CDR3 runs from the conserved cysteine through the conserved F or W. Each record gives: CDR3 DNA, CDR3 protein, clone size, D gene, J gene, V gene. The D gene is left open where the match is weak. Size is stated for part of the rows, as once, few or many counts, or as a class when the clone is expanded.

cdr3_nt: TGTGCCAGCAGGCGAAACACAGATACGCAGTATTTT; cdr3_aa: CASRRNTDTQYF; clone_size: -; d_call: -; j_call: TRBJ2-3; v_call: TRBV27
cdr3_nt: TGTGCCAGCAGCCGGGACAGCGCAAGCAATCAGCCCCAGCATTTT; cdr3_aa: CASSRDSASNQPQHF; clone_size: -; d_call: TRBD1; j_call: TRBJ1-5; v_call: TRBV6-1
cdr3_nt: TGCAGTGTTAGAGGCGGGGCGCAGTATTTT; cdr3_aa: CSVRGGAQYF; clone_size: -; d_call: -; j_call: TRBJ2-3; v_call: TRBV20-1
cdr3_nt: TGTGCCAGCAGTCCGGACAGTAACACCGGGGAGCTGTTTTTT; cdr3_aa: CASSPDSNTGELFF; clone_size: few; d_call: -; j_call: TRBJ2-2; v_call: TRBV28
cdr3_nt: TGCGCCAGCAGCCAAGGGGACAGGGCACCCCTCTCCTACGAGCAGTACTTC; cdr3_aa: CASSQGDRAPLSYEQYF; clone_size: once; d_call: TRBD1; j_call: TRBJ2-7; v_call: TRBV4-3
cdr3_nt: TGCAGCGTTCAGTTCCCGGGACAGGGTTATGGCTACACCTTC; cdr3_aa: CSVQFPGQGYGYTF; clone_size: -; d_call: TRBD1; j_call: TRBJ1-2; v_call: TRBV29-1
cdr3_nt: TGTGCCAGCACCGAGGGGGGTGGAGGAGATGGCTACACCTTC; cdr3_aa: CASTEGGGGDGYTF; clone_size: -; d_call: -; j_call: TRBJ1-2; v_call: TRBV25-1
cdr3_nt: TGTGCCAGCAGCCAAGGTGTAGGGCTAGCGGAGTACAATGAGCAGTTCTTC; cdr3_aa: CASSQGVGLAEYNEQFF; clone_size: -; d_call: TRBD2; j_call: TRBJ2-1; v_call: TRBV14
cdr3_nt: TGTGCCAGCTCACCACGCCACGGCCCTAATGAAAAACTGTTTTTT; cdr3_aa: CASSPRHGPNEKLFF; clone_size: -; d_call: -; j_call: TRBJ1-4; v_call: TRBV18
cdr3_nt: TGTGCCACCAGCAGGGTGAGGGGCGGCGAGCAGTACTTC; cdr3_aa: CATSRVRGGEQYF; clone_size: -; d_call: -; j_call: TRBJ2-7; v_call: TRBV15
cdr3_nt: TGCGCCAGCAGCTTGGACAGCATTAGCTACGAGCAGTACTTC; cdr3_aa: CASSLDSISYEQYF; clone_size: -; d_call: -; j_call: TRBJ2-7; v_call: TRBV5-1
cdr3_nt: TGTGCCTGGGAGAGAGTTTCTACTGAAGCTTTCTTT; cdr3_aa: CAWERVSTEAFF; clone_size: -; d_call: -; j_call: TRBJ1-1; v_call: TRBV30
cdr3_nt: TGTGCCAGTAGTATCGGGCTTGGCTACACCTTC; cdr3_aa: CASSIGLGYTF; clone_size: few; d_call: -; j_call: TRBJ1-2; v_call: TRBV19
cdr3_nt: TGTGCCAGCAGAATGGGTCAGCCCCAGCATTTT; cdr3_aa: CASRMGQPQHF; clone_size: -; d_call: -; j_call: TRBJ1-5; v_call: TRBV2
cdr3_nt: TGTGCCTGGACTCTGGACAGGGCCGATAATTCACCCCTCCACTTT; cdr3_aa: CAWTLDRADNSPLHF; clone_size: -; d_call: TRBD1; j_call: TRBJ1-6; v_call: TRBV30
cdr3_nt: TGCGCCAGCAGCCAAGATGGGACTGGCTCTTCGTATGAGACCCAGTACTTC; cdr3_aa: CASSQDGTGSSYETQYF; clone_size: -; d_call: -; j_call: TRBJ2-5; v_call: TRBV4-1
cdr3_nt: TGTGCCAGCAGTGGGTGGACCGGGGAGCTGTTTTTT; cdr3_aa: CASSGWTGELFF; clone_size: -; d_call: -; j_call: TRBJ2-2; v_call: TRBV11-3
cdr3_nt: TGTGCCAGCAGTGAAGTCGTTAGGGTGAACACTGAAGCTTTCTTT; cdr3_aa: CASSEVVRVNTEAFF; clone_size: -; d_call: -; j_call: TRBJ1-1; v_call: TRBV6-1
cdr3_nt: TGTGCCAGCAGTTTAGCGGCGATCCTTGGTGAGAAACTGTTTTTT; cdr3_aa: CASSLAAILGEKLFF; clone_size: -; d_call: -; j_call: TRBJ1-4; v_call: TRBV28
cdr3_nt: TGTGCCTGGAGTCGTTTCGGACAGGGTGGTAGGGAGCTGTTTTTT; cdr3_aa: CAWSRFGQGGRELFF; clone_size: -; d_call: TRBD1; j_call: TRBJ2-2; v_call: TRBV30
cdr3_nt: TGCGCCAGGAGGGTTTCCTACGAGCAGTACTTC; cdr3_aa: CARRVSYEQYF; clone_size: -; d_call: -; j_call: TRBJ2-7; v_call: TRBV23-1
cdr3_nt: TGCAGCGTTGGAATGACAGGGGCTACCGGGGAGCTGTTTTTT; cdr3_aa: CSVGMTGATGELFF; clone_size: -; d_call: TRBD1; j_call: TRBJ2-2; v_call: TRBV29-1
cdr3_nt: TGTGCCAGCAGTTACGGAAGGGAAACCTACGAGCAGTACTTC; cdr3_aa: CASSYGRETYEQYF; clone_size: -; d_call: -; j_call: TRBJ2-7; v_call: TRBV6-5
cdr3_nt: TGTGCCAGCAGCTTGGGAGGTAATGAGCAGTTCTTC; cdr3_aa: CASSLGGNEQFF; clone_size: -; d_call: -; j_call: TRBJ2-1; v_call: TRBV5-4
cdr3_nt: TGTGCCAGCAGCTCCGGGGGGTCGGGGTCGGCGCAGTACTTC; cdr3_aa: CASSSGGSGSAQYF; clone_size: -; d_call: TRBD2; j_call: TRBJ2-7; v_call: TRBV7-2
cdr3_nt: TGCGCCAGCAGTAGGGGAGGAACCTCCTATAATTCACCCCTCCACTTT; cdr3_aa: CASSRGGTSYNSPLHF; clone_size: -; d_call: -; j_call: TRBJ1-6; v_call: TRBV10-1
cdr3_nt: TGTGCCAGCAGCTTCCCTTCGTACGAGCAGTACTTC; cdr3_aa: CASSFPSYEQYF; clone_size: -; d_call: -; j_call: TRBJ2-7; v_call: TRBV7-2
cdr3_nt: TGTGCCAGTACCGGGTCTAGCGGGGGTCCTAACACCGGGGAGCTGTTTTTT; cdr3_aa: CASTGSSGGPNTGELFF; clone_size: once; d_call: TRBD2; j_call: TRBJ2-2; v_call: TRBV19
cdr3_nt: TGTGCCAGCAGCCGGGACAGGAACTATGGCTACACCTTC; cdr3_aa: CASSRDRNYGYTF; clone_size: -; d_call: TRBD1; j_call: TRBJ1-2; v_call: TRBV5-4
cdr3_nt: TGTGCCAGCAGCTGGGCGGGTTCACCCCTCCACTTT; cdr3_aa: CASSWAGSPLHF; clone_size: -; d_call: -; j_call: TRBJ1-6; v_call: TRBV7-2
cdr3_nt: TGTGCCACCACCATCCGGGACTTGCGAGAGACCCAGTACTTC; cdr3_aa: CATTIRDLRETQYF; clone_size: -; d_call: -; j_call: TRBJ2-5; v_call: TRBV15
cdr3_nt: TGTGCCAGCAGTTATGGGGGGTGGGGGCAAGAGACCCAGTACTTC; cdr3_aa: CASSYGGWGQETQYF; clone_size: -; d_call: -; j_call: TRBJ2-5; v_call: TRBV6-6
cdr3_nt: TGTGCCAGCAGCTGGGGTCGGGGAGGAGGAACTGAAGCTTTCTTT; cdr3_aa: CASSWGRGGGTEAFF; clone_size: once; d_call: -; j_call: TRBJ1-1; v_call: TRBV5-4
cdr3_nt: TGTGCCACCAGCCCAAGGCAGGGAGCGCTGGAGCGGTCCGGCTACACCTTC; cdr3_aa: CATSPRQGALERSGYTF; clone_size: once; d_call: -; j_call: TRBJ1-2; v_call: TRBV15
cdr3_nt: TGTGCCAGCAGTTACTCGGGCTCTAGTGCGGGAAAACTGTTTTTT; cdr3_aa: CASSYSGSSAGKLFF; clone_size: -; d_call: -; j_call: TRBJ1-4; v_call: TRBV6-5
cdr3_nt: TGTGCCAGCAGCCCTGGACTAGCGTCCTACGAGCAGTACTTC; cdr3_aa: CASSPGLASYEQYF; clone_size: -; d_call: TRBD2; j_call: TRBJ2-7; v_call: TRBV11-1
cdr3_nt: TGTGCCTGGAGATCCGGTGGGAATGAAAAACTGTTTTTT; cdr3_aa: CAWRSGGNEKLFF; clone_size: -; d_call: -; j_call: TRBJ1-4; v_call: TRBV30
cdr3_nt: TGTGCTAGTGGTTTGGGCCAGCACGGCTACAATGAGCAGTTCTTC; cdr3_aa: CASGLGQHGYNEQFF; clone_size: -; d_call: -; j_call: TRBJ2-1; v_call: TRBV12-5
cdr3_nt: TGTGCCAGCAGCCCTAAGGGTGTCGGACTAGCTACAGATACGCAGTATTTT; cdr3_aa: CASSPKGVGLATDTQYF; clone_size: -; d_call: TRBD2; j_call: TRBJ2-3; v_call: TRBV7-9
cdr3_nt: TGTGCCAGCTCCCGGGGACAGAACTATGGCTACACCTTC; cdr3_aa: CASSRGQNYGYTF; clone_size: -; d_call: TRBD1; j_call: TRBJ1-2; v_call: TRBV18
cdr3_nt: TGCGCCAGCAGCTTGGCAGTTAGCGGGGGTCACTACTCCTACGAGCAGTACTTC; cdr3_aa: CASSLAVSGGHYSYEQYF; clone_size: -; d_call: TRBD2; j_call: TRBJ2-7; v_call: TRBV5-1
cdr3_nt: TGTGCCAGCATCGTTCGGACAGGGGGCTACTATGGCTACACCTTC; cdr3_aa: CASIVRTGGYYGYTF; clone_size: -; d_call: TRBD1; j_call: TRBJ1-2; v_call: TRBV7-9
cdr3_nt: TGTGCCAGCAGCCCCAGGGGGCTGGGCACTGAAGCTTTCTTT; cdr3_aa: CASSPRGLGTEAFF; clone_size: -; d_call: TRBD1; j_call: TRBJ1-1; v_call: TRBV14
cdr3_nt: TGCGCCAGCAGGCCGGACAGGGAGAACGGGGAGCTGTTTTTT; cdr3_aa: CASRPDRENGELFF; clone_size: -; d_call: TRBD1; j_call: TRBJ2-2; v_call: TRBV23-1
cdr3_nt: TGTGCCAGCACTGGGACTACAACCGGGGAGCTGTTTTTT; cdr3_aa: CASTGTTTGELFF; clone_size: -; d_call: TRBD2; j_call: TRBJ2-2; v_call: TRBV6-4
cdr3_nt: TGTGCCAGCAGTTATAACACAGATACGCAGTATTTT; cdr3_aa: CASSYNTDTQYF; clone_size: -; d_call: -; j_call: TRBJ2-3; v_call: TRBV5-6